One and the same sample provided the 5 T cell receptor beta chains below, sequenced in a study of OX40 agonist ivuxolimab in advanced cancers. Sequencing used immunoSEQ multiplex PCR; TCRdb keeps in-frame clones, though not all of them. The sample records 75,000 to 100,000 clones, roughly four fifths being singletons. The source was CD4+ or CD8+ T cells sorted from blood, collected in a trial of the OX40 agonist ivuxolimab. These receptors were taken from an adult with an advanced solid tumor such as melanoma, head and neck, liver or kidney cancer.

The V and J genes are TRBV19 and TRBJ2-3; TRBD2 agrees at 7 bases. The CDR3 is 14 amino acids. The ends lost 5 bases at V and 4 bases at J; junction bases unmatched: 6. Germline V lookup: CDR1 LNHDA, CDR2 SQIVND (reference sequence). DNA for the CDR3: TGTGCCAGTAGTCGAAGCGGGGTGCCAGATACGCAGTATTTT. Its translation: CASSRSGVPDTQYF.

The J gene is TRBJ1-2, the V gene TRBV5-6, with TRBD1 as a possible D gene (6 bases). The CDR3 is made up of 13 amino acids. Trimming shortened V by 4 bases and J by 4 bases, and 11 bases separated the two germline ends. Germline assignment: CDR1 SGHDT and CDR2 YYEEEE. The CDR3 DNA follows: TGTGCCAGCAGCCTCGACAGGACCTATGGCTACACCTTC. Its protein product is CASSLDRTYGYTF.

This sequence joins TRBV5-1 and TRBJ2-5, with 8 positions matching TRBD1. CDR1 and CDR2 (germline): SGHRS, YFSETQ. Trimming removed 0 bases from V and 3 bases from J; junction bases left unmatched: 7. The CDR3 is 16 amino acids. CDR3 nucleotides: TGCGCCAGCAGCTTGGCCGGCAGGGGGCATGAAGAGACCCAGTACTTC. Its protein product is CASSLAGRGHEETQYF.

This chain joins TRBV2 and TRBJ1-4; D remains unclear. Germline V lookup: CDR1 SNHLY, CDR2 FYNNEI. Between the trimmed V and J ends, which lost 4 bases and 0 bases, there was a span of 6 bases. The CDR3 contains 14 residues. CDR3 coding DNA: TGTGCCAGCAGTGTAAGGGCAACTAATGAAAAACTGTTTTTT. Its protein is CASSVRATNEKLFF. Together with reference TRBV2 and TRBJ1-4, the CDR3 gives the full variable domain: EPEVTQTPSHQVTQMGQEVILRCVPISNHLYFYWYRQILGQKVEFLVSFYNNEISEKSEIFDDQFSVERPDGSNFTLKIRSTKLEDSAMYFCASSVRATNEKLFFGSGTQLSVL.

The CDR3: CASSSPTEEQFF. The CDR3 DNA is TGTGCCAGCAGCTCCCCGACGGAGGAGCAGTTCTTC. The rearrangement uses TRBV5-8 and TRBJ2-1; D not resolved. Looked up from germline, CDR1 is SGHTS and CDR2 is YDEGEE. V dropped 3 bases and J dropped 10 bases, with 11 bases sitting between them. This CDR3 is 12 amino acids long.